This T cell receptor (beta chain) was sequenced during a study of blood T cells in healthy people across ages. Study-wide results and caveats: Unsorted PBMCs ruled out conclusive naive versus antigen-experienced comparison.

Primers used in a second PCR of roughly 6 to 11 cycles were a sample-barcoded 5' primer and a J-beta primer mix. MiXCR was run by TCRdb on the 5' RACE reads, yielding one entry per CDR3 protein. This table holds hundreds of thousands of distinct CDR3 sequences, roughly 44% found once. Concerning this clonotype: Its antigen remains unidentified.

Germline CDR1 and CDR2: MDHEN and SYDVKM. V lost 7 bases to trimming and J lost 5 bases; unmatched junction nucleotides: 14. The CDR3 runs to 16 residues. The study recruited healthy Caucasian donors from Russia who were aged about 6 to 95. Isolated per sample were at least 7 million PBMCs. This sequence joins TRBV28 and TRBJ2-7, with 10 bases lining up with TRBD1. The TCR originated in a man aged 60 to 75 in good health. The specimen was blood. CDR3: CASTTWAGTGENEQYF. CDR3 DNA sequence: TGTGCCAGCACTACCTGGGCCGGGACAGGGGAAAACGAGCAGTACTTC.